In this sample, the clone carrying this T cell receptor beta chain turned up many times. Its target is not known. PCR was performed a second time for about 7 to 11 cycles using a sample-barcoded 5' primer and a J-beta primer mix. Sequencing of every sample gave 2.5 million or more CDR3-containing paired-end reads. TCRdb reprocessed the 5' RACE reads via MiXCR and lists one record per CDR3 protein. The sample includes 600,000 or so distinct CDR3 sequences, 25% to 35% of them seen just once. Germline V CDR1 and CDR2: LNHNV, YYDKDF (reference sequence). The CDR3 runs 14 residues. V lost 5 bases, J lost 0 bases, and 7 bases lay in between. Ranging in age from about 6 to 95, the donors were healthy Caucasian individuals from Russia. The data stem from a study of blood T cells in healthy people across ages. Points from the study as a whole: Conclusively comparing naive with antigen-experienced cells was impossible with unsorted PBMCs.

This clonotype was sampled from an elderly woman in good health. The specimen was blood. The chain recombines TRBV15 with TRBJ2-2; unclear D gene. CDR3 bases: TGTGCCACCAGCCTTGGGGCGAACACCGGGGAGCTGTTTTTT. Translating it yields CATSLGANTGELFF.